The 30 T cell receptor beta chains in this list originate from one sample, sequenced in a study of blood T cells in healthy people across ages. PCR was performed a second time for about 6 to 11 cycles using a sample-barcoded 5' primer and a J-beta primer mix. MiXCR, run by TCRdb on the 5' RACE reads, gives a single entry per CDR3 protein. The sample consists of some 710,000 distinct CDR3 sequences, 35% to 60% of them appearing once. Material: blood. The receptor set was obtained from a man older than 75 in good health.

This chain joins TRBV5-1 and TRBJ2-5; 12 bases match TRBD2. The DNA end lines up better with TRBJ2-7; the J call may be wrong. The CDR3 extends over 18 amino acids. Germline CDR1 reads SGHRS; CDR2 reads YFSETQ. The CDR3 loop is CASSQGRGLAGGPREQYF. CDR3 nucleotide sequence: TGCGCCAGCAGCCAAGGTCGGGGGCTAGCGGGAGGGCCACGCGAGCAGTACTTC.

The chain carries TRBV20-1 and TRBJ2-5, with D possibly being TRBD1 (6 bases). This CDR3 comprises 15 residues. Between the trimmed V and J ends, which lost 6 bases and 1 base, there was a span of 18 bases. CDR1 is DFQATT, CDR2 SNEGSKA, per germline (reference sequence). The CDR3 DNA is TGCAGTGCCAGACCCCCCGGACAGCCCCAAGAGACCCAGTACTTC. Protein: CSARPPGQPQETQYF.

This chain links TRBV29-1 with TRBJ2-1; no reliable D call. Germline V lookup: CDR1 SQVTM, CDR2 ANQGSEA. Trimming pared 3 bases from V and 15 bases from J, leaving 12 bases between. The CDR3 contains 10 residues. The DNA of the CDR3 is TGCAGCGTTGATCCCGATTCCCCGTTCTTC. It encodes CSVDPDSPFF.

This clonotype was recorded a few times. The rearrangement joins TRBV2 to TRBJ2-4, with D possibly called TRBD1 or TRBD2 (5 bases each). The CDR3 is 13 amino acids. Germline assignment: CDR1 SNHLY and CDR2 FYNNEI. Trimming took off 0 bases at V and 13 bases at J, with 13 bases between the two ends. CDR3 sequence reads: CASSEAPIGEQYF. The CDR3 DNA follows: TGTGCCAGCAGTGAAGCTCCTATAGGGGAGCAGTACTTC.

The rearrangement links TRBV7-9 to TRBJ2-2; D is perhaps TRBD2 (6 bases). The CDR3 length is 15 residues. Germline V gene lookup returns CDR1 SEHNR and CDR2 FQNEAQ (reference sequence). V was pared by 2 bases and J by 8 bases, with 15 bases between. Written as DNA, the CDR3 is TGTGCCAGCAGCTTACAACTAGCCGGTAGGGGGGAGCTGTTTTTT. This gives the protein CASSLQLAGRGELFF.

The V gene is TRBV9, the J gene TRBJ2-5; D is unclear. Germline V lookup: CDR1 SGDLS, CDR2 YYNGEE. V was trimmed by 3 bases and J by 4 bases, leaving 10 bases between them. The CDR3 totals 13 residues. The chain's CDR3 is CASSGGPGETQYF. The CDR3 DNA sequence: TGTGCCAGCAGCGGGGGTCCGGGAGAGACCCAGTACTTC.

This clonotype appeared a few times. The genes are TRBV7-2 and TRBJ1-5; 7 positions agree with TRBD1. V lost 5 bases to trimming and J lost 4 bases; unmatched junction nucleotides: 8. CDR3 size: 15 residues. Germline lookup yields CDR1 SGHTA and CDR2 FQGNSA. CDR3 bases: TGTGCCAGCAGCCGTCGACAGGGTGGGAATCAGCCCCAGCATTTT. This gives the protein CASSRRQGGNQPQHF.

As concerns this clonotype: Sequence at one end of the junction differs from germline and may be a read error. J is TRBJ1-6 and V is TRBV5-6; 8 positions match TRBD1. The CDR3 runs to 13 residues. Germline V gene lookup returns CDR1 SGHDT and CDR2 YYEEEE. CDR3 in amino acids: CASRDRGNSPPHF. The CDR3, as DNA: TGTGCCAGCCGAGACAGGGGAAATTCACCCCCCCACTTT.

The count of this clonotype is one. The CDR3, as DNA: TGTGCCGGAATCATAGCGGGAGAGGTCACAGATACGCAGTATTTT. Its translation is CAGIIAGEVTDTQYF. This chain uses TRBV7-2 with TRBJ2-3, with 9 nucleotides matching TRBD2. Germline V lookup: CDR1 SGHTA, CDR2 FQGNSA. V shed 11 bases, J shed 2 bases, and the junction held 11 bases outside the gene matches. The CDR3 totals 15 residues.

The V and J genes are TRBV30 and TRBJ2-7; D may be TRBD1 (5 bases). The DNA matches TRBJ2-5 better at its end, which makes the J call doubtful. The germline CDR1 and CDR2 sequences are GTSNPN and SVGIG (reference sequence). This CDR3 is built from 16 residues. CDR3 loop: CAWSPSHLGPRETQYF. CDR3 nucleotides: TGTGCCTGGAGTCCTTCACATCTGGGGCCGAGGGAGACCCAGTACTTC.

This chain links TRBV20-1 with TRBJ1-4; perhaps TRBD1 as D (5 bases). Per germline, CDR1 DFQATT and CDR2 SNEGSKA (reference sequence). The V and J ends lost 1 base and 4 bases respectively, with 19 bases between them. CDR3 length: 17 amino acids. CDR3 in amino acids: CSARAPGGDLNNEKLFF. Here the CDR3 DNA reads TGCAGTGCTAGAGCCCCGGGAGGGGACCTTAATAATGAAAAACTGTTTTTT.

This clonotype was seen just once. A much bigger clone sits one base away, suggesting this may be a read error. The chain is built from TRBV28 and TRBJ2-1; TRBD1 aligns across 8 bases. The CDR3 runs 13 residues. Germline CDR1 reads MDHEN; CDR2 reads SYDVKM. CDR3 bases: TGTACCAGCAGTTTAGATGCGGACAGGGAGGAGTTCTTC. Amino acid sequence: CTSSLDADREEFF.

This clonotype came up a few times. J is TRBJ1-2 and V is TRBV9; no reliable D call. V was clipped by 3 bases and J by 4 bases, with 16 bases between them. The CDR3 totals 15 residues. CDR1 and CDR2 from the germline V gene are SGDLS and YYNGEE. CDR3 sequence: CASSDHRPTVYGYTF. Here the CDR3 DNA reads TGTGCCAGCAGCGATCACCGCCCTACGGTCTATGGCTACACCTTC.

This clonotype showed up many times. V gene TRBV7-2 combines with J gene TRBJ2-5, with D perhaps given as TRBD1 or TRBD2 (6 bases each). V lost 1 base to trimming and J lost 4 bases, with 10 bases between them. This CDR3 has 14 residues. Germline assignment: CDR1 SGHTA and CDR2 FQGNSA. The DNA of the CDR3 is TGTGCCAGCAGCTTAGGTCGGGGGCGAGAGACCCAGTACTTC. Translating it yields CASSLGRGRETQYF.

V usage is TRBV5-8 and J usage is TRBJ2-5, with TRBD2 matching 7 bases. CDR3 length: 15 amino acids. With V trimmed by 3 bases and J by 2 bases, 7 bases remained unmatched. The germline CDR1 and CDR2 sequences are SGHTS and YDEGEE. CDR3 amino acids: CASSWGGRTQETQYF. For the CDR3, the DNA is TGTGCCAGCAGCTGGGGGGGACGGACACAAGAGACCCAGTACTTC.

The V call is TRBV10-3, the J call TRBJ2-7; D is unclear. Germline-derived CDR1 and CDR2 are ENHRY and SYGVKD. Trimming cost V 7 bases and J 4 bases, with 11 bases left between them. The CDR3 runs to 12 residues. The CDR3: CAIIEGTYEQYF. The CDR3 DNA reads as TGTGCCATCATTGAAGGCACATACGAGCAGTACTTC.

This clonotype was observed a handful of times. V usage is TRBV4-3 and J usage is TRBJ2-5, with TRBD2 identical over 9 bases. Germline V gene lookup returns CDR1 LGHNA and CDR2 YSLEER. This CDR3 contains 16 residues. V was pared by 2 bases and J by 5 bases, with 9 bases of the junction left unmatched. CDR3 residues: CASSQRLGLAGETQYF. The CDR3 DNA reads as TGCGCCAGCAGCCAAAGATTGGGACTAGCTGGGGAGACCCAGTACTTC.

J is TRBJ2-5 and V is TRBV29-1; D is perhaps TRBD1 or TRBD2 (5 bases each). V dropped 0 bases and J dropped 11 bases, with 25 bases sitting between them. The CDR3 loop spans 16 amino acids. Germline lookup yields CDR1 SQVTM and CDR2 ANQGSEA. CDR3 region: CSVEDQGPEYYNEQYF. CDR3 in DNA: TGCAGCGTTGAAGATCAGGGACCCGAATATTACAATGAGCAGTACTTC. Supplemented by reference TRBV29-1 and TRBJ2-5, the full variable domain reads SAVISQKPSRDICQRGTSLTIQCQVDSQVTMMFWYRQQPGQSLTLIATANQGSEATYESGFVIDKFPISRPNLTFSTLTVSNMSPEDSSIYLCSVEDQGPEYYNEQYFGPGTRLLVL.

As concerns this clonotype: A single base separates this from a much larger clone, so it may be a read error. This chain connects TRBV29-1 to TRBJ2-7, with TRBD2 matching over 7 bases. The V segment lost 4 bases and the J segment 7 bases; nucleotides outside the gene matches: 10. The CDR3 is 13 residues long. CDR1 and CDR2 (germline): SQVTM, ANQGSEA. This CDR3 is CSVAWAGDGEQYF. The DNA of the CDR3 is TGCAGCGTTGCCTGGGCGGGAGATGGTGAGCAGTACTTC.

In the case of this clonotype: A read error may account for a junction end that differs from germline. The chain joins TRBV28 to TRBJ2-7; D unresolved. This CDR3 contains 14 residues. CDR1 and CDR2 (germline): MDHEN, SYDVKM. The CDR3 DNA follows: TGTGTCAGCAGTTTAACGGCTTTATTGGACGAGCAGTACTTC. This translates into CVSSLTALLDEQYF.

In this sample, this clonotype turned up a few times. CDR3: CASSWTGGTQYF. For the CDR3, the DNA is TGTGCCAGCAGCTGGACGGGGGGGACCCAGTACTTC. The chain combines TRBV7-2 with TRBJ2-5, with 7 bases lining up with TRBD2. The CDR3 loop spans 12 amino acids. With V trimmed by 4 bases and J by 7 bases, 3 bases remained unmatched. Germline CDR1 and CDR2: SGHTA and FQGNSA. Looking up the rest from reference TRBV7-2 and TRBJ2-5 gives the full variable domain: GAGVSQSPSNKVTEKGKDVELRCDPISGHTALYWYRQSLGQGLEFLIYFQGNSAPDKSGLPSDRFSAERTGGSVSTLTIQRTQQEDSAVYLCASSWTGGTQYFGPGTRLLVL.

This clonotype was detected only a few times. The V gene is TRBV28, the J gene TRBJ2-3, with TRBD2 identical over 7 bases. V trimming: 3 bases; J trimming: 12 bases; junction bases outside the gene matches: 6. The CDR3 is made up of 12 amino acids. CDR1 is MDHEN, CDR2 SYDVKM, per germline. CDR3 sequence reads: CASSFPGLSQYF. The CDR3 nucleotides are TGTGCCAGCAGTTTTCCGGGACTATCTCAGTATTTT.

In its sample, this clonotype was seen a few times. The genes are TRBV20-1 and TRBJ2-5; TRBD2 matches 9 bases. Looked up from germline, CDR1 is DFQATT and CDR2 is SNEGSKA (reference sequence). V lost 5 bases to trimming and J lost 5 bases; unmatched junction nucleotides: 9. The CDR3 totals 14 residues. The CDR3: CSASGTSSRETQYF. CDR3 in DNA: TGCAGTGCTTCCGGGACTAGCAGCCGCGAGACCCAGTACTTC.

The V call is TRBV2, the J call TRBJ2-4; D unclear. The CDR3 length is 12 residues. Trimming removed 10 bases at V and 9 bases at J, with 16 bases between. Looked up from germline, CDR1 is SNHLY and CDR2 is FYNNEI. The CDR3 loop reads CANNSFQTIQYF. For the CDR3, the DNA is TGTGCCAACAACTCATTTCAAACCATTCAGTACTTC. The full variable domain, with the rest looked up from reference TRBV2 and TRBJ2-4, is EPEVTQTPSHQVTQMGQEVILRCVPISNHLYFYWYRQILGQKVEFLVSFYNNEISEKSEIFDDQFSVERPDGSNFTLKIRSTKLEDSAMYFCANNSFQTIQYFGAGTRLSVL.

This clonotype was found once. This chain uses TRBV7-3 with TRBJ2-1; D not certain. This CDR3 region has 14 residues. Germline V gives CDR1 SGHTA, CDR2 FQGTGA. V was trimmed by 1 base and J by 11 bases, leaving 15 bases between them. The CDR3: CASSLSTGAVKQFF. The DNA for the CDR3 is TGTGCCAGCAGCTTAAGTACTGGTGCCGTGAAGCAGTTCTTC.

This rearrangement joins TRBV20-1 to TRBJ1-2; D is undetermined. This CDR3 contains 15 residues. CDR1 is DFQATT, CDR2 SNEGSKA, per germline (reference sequence). V was pared by 3 bases and J by 2 bases, with 16 bases between. The CDR3 sequence: CSASTSRVGNYGYTF. The CDR3 DNA sequence: TGCAGTGCTAGTACATCGCGCGTGGGAAACTATGGCTACACCTTC.

The rearrangement links TRBV7-2 to TRBJ2-5; no definite D call. The J call could be wrong; TRBJ2-7 is a better fit for the DNA end. CDR3 size: 14 residues. From germline, CDR1 is SGHTA and CDR2 FQGNSA. Here the CDR3 DNA reads TGTGCCAGCAGCTTCGAAAACTATGGCTACGAGCAGTACTTC. Translation: CASSFENYGYEQYF.

This clonotype has ten or more counts. CDR3 nucleotides: TGTGCCATCAGTGCCGCCGGGACAGGGGTGAGGATAGCCTACAATGAGCAGTTCTTC. Its translation is CAISAAGTGVRIAYNEQFF. The chain recombines TRBV10-3 with TRBJ2-1, with 10 bases fitting TRBD1. Germline V gene sequence: CDR1 ENHRY, CDR2 SYGVKD. The CDR3 runs 19 residues. V shed 4 bases, J shed 2 bases, and the junction held 14 bases outside the gene matches.

The table lists this clonotype with a few counts. Here the CDR3 reads CSARVLGQGTYEQYF. For the CDR3, the DNA is TGCAGTGCTAGAGTTCTGGGACAGGGGACCTACGAGCAGTACTTC. V is TRBV20-1 and J is TRBJ2-7, with 10 bases lining up with TRBD1. Germline V gene lookup returns CDR1 DFQATT and CDR2 SNEGSKA (reference sequence). With V trimmed by 1 base and J by 2 bases, 5 bases remained unmatched. This CDR3 region has 15 residues.

The rearrangement links TRBV12-3 or TRBV12-4 to TRBJ2-5; 9 bases map to TRBD2. This CDR3 has 16 amino acids. V was pared by 3 bases and J by 11 bases, with 16 bases of the junction left unmatched. The CDR3 coding sequence is TGTGCCAGCAGTTTTATGGCTAGCGGGATCATGGATGAGCAGTACTTC. This codes for CASSFMASGIMDEQYF.